This T cell receptor beta chain was identified during a study of identical twins. Whole-study findings and limits: Recombination models fit unrelated individuals' TCR alpha sharing but underestimated twins'. A cross-sectional statistical analysis, not follow-up of the same donors, supported the conclusions.

Comment on this clonotype: The target antigen is unknown.

CDR3 size: 15 residues. V gave up 0 bases and J gave up 5 bases, with 10 bases separating them. Germline V gives CDR1 MGHRA, CDR2 YSYEKL. A universal primer site arose from template switching, and cDNA bore unique molecular identifiers. One entry per CDR3 protein results from TCRdb running MiXCR on the 5' RACE reads. The profile shows about 240,000 distinct CDR3 sequences, roughly 13% of them singletons. Another study also made use of these data, one on yellow fever vaccine responses in identical twins.

Sequencing used memory (CD45RO+) T cells sorted from blood. The source of this sequence is a woman between 18 and 29 years old in good health. The rearrangement joins TRBV4-1 to TRBJ1-4, with D possibly matching TRBD1 (5 bases). In nucleotides, the CDR3 is TGCGCCAGCAGCCAAGAAATGAGACAGAATGAAAAACTGTTTTTT. Translated: CASSQEMRQNEKLFF.